A selection of T cell receptor beta chains follows, all from one sample in a study of blood T cell repertoires in COVID-19. Libraries were prepared by immunoSEQ multiplex PCR; TCRdb keeps only in-frame clonotypes and omits some of them. The sample has 240,000 or so clones; roughly 76% are singletons. Sequencing was carried out using peripheral blood. These receptors originate from a woman aged 80 or over with COVID-19, enrolled during active disease. Both conserved end residues are part of each CDR3. The D gene is left open where the match is weak. Size tells how often a clone was seen (once, few, many) or the class of an expanded clone, and some rows leave it out.

abundance: NA; v_gene: TRBV28; d_gene: NA; j_gene: TRBJ1-1; len: 15; CDR3aa: CASTDIALGNTEAFF; CDR3nt: TGTGCCAGCACCGACATAGCGCTGGGAAACACTGAAGCTTTCTTT
abundance: NA; v_gene: TRBV18; d_gene: TRBD2; j_gene: TRBJ2-1; len: 14; CDR3aa: CASSPAGLAGEQFF; CDR3nt: TGTGCCAGCTCACCAGCAGGACTAGCGGGAGAGCAGTTCTTC
abundance: NA; v_gene: TRBV7-3; d_gene: NA; j_gene: TRBJ2-2; len: 13; CDR3aa: CASSPTRPGELFF; CDR3nt: TGTGCCAGCAGCCCGACTCGGCCCGGGGAGCTGTTTTTT
abundance: NA; v_gene: TRBV2; d_gene: NA; j_gene: TRBJ1-1; len: 13; CDR3aa: CASGRGRATEAFF; CDR3nt: TGTGCCAGCGGCAGGGGTCGGGCAACTGAAGCTTTCTTT
abundance: NA; v_gene: TRBV30; d_gene: NA; j_gene: TRBJ1-1; len: 13; CDR3aa: CASILAGVKVGFF; CDR3nt: TGTGCCTCTATTTTGGCAGGGGTGAAGGTGGGGTTCTTT
abundance: NA; v_gene: TRBV29-1; d_gene: TRBD1; j_gene: TRBJ2-2; len: 15; CDR3aa: CSASSRQGYTGELFF; CDR3nt: TGCAGCGCCTCCTCTCGACAGGGGTACACCGGGGAGCTGTTTTTT
abundance: once; v_gene: TRBV4-2; d_gene: TRBD2; j_gene: TRBJ2-2; len: 16; CDR3aa: CASSQEGGRGTGELFF; CDR3nt: TGTGCCAGCAGCCAAGAGGGCGGGAGGGGCACCGGGGAGCTGTTTTTT
abundance: NA; v_gene: TRBV28; d_gene: TRBD2; j_gene: TRBJ2-3; len: 17; CDR3aa: CASSFHSASGAGDTQYF; CDR3nt: TGTGCCAGCAGTTTTCATTCGGCTAGCGGAGCGGGAGATACGCAGTATTTT
abundance: NA; v_gene: TRBV6-2/TRBV6-3; d_gene: TRBD1; j_gene: TRBJ1-2; len: 12; CDR3aa: CASSDRVYGYTF; CDR3nt: TGTGCCAGCAGCGACAGGGTCTATGGCTACACCTTC
abundance: once; v_gene: TRBV12-5; d_gene: NA; j_gene: TRBJ2-7; len: 16; CDR3aa: CASGPSLREAFCEQYF; CDR3nt: TGTGCTAGTGGCCCTTCGCTCAGGGAAGCCTTTTGCGAGCAGTACTTC
abundance: NA; v_gene: TRBV6-5; d_gene: NA; j_gene: TRBJ1-2; len: 13; CDR3aa: CASSFDSDTMRTF; CDR3nt: TGTGCCAGCAGTTTCGACAGTGACACTATGCGGACCTTC
abundance: NA; v_gene: TRBV20-1; d_gene: TRBD1; j_gene: TRBJ1-1; len: 15; CDR3aa: CSARVRGYMNTEAFF; CDR3nt: TGCAGCGCTCGTGTCAGGGGGTACATGAACACTGAAGCTTTCTTT
abundance: few; v_gene: TRBV14; d_gene: NA; j_gene: TRBJ2-7; len: 15; CDR3aa: CASSQDTGVLLRQYF; CDR3nt: TGTGCCAGCAGCCAAGATACGGGGGTCCTTTTAAGGCAGTACTTC
abundance: NA; v_gene: TRBV5-1; d_gene: TRBD1; j_gene: TRBJ2-1; len: 13; CDR3aa: CASSTGQGNEQFF; CDR3nt: TGCGCCAGCAGCACCGGACAGGGGAATGAGCAGTTCTTC
abundance: few; v_gene: TRBV4-3; d_gene: TRBD1; j_gene: TRBJ2-3; len: 16; CDR3aa: CASSQSFRGSRDTQYF; CDR3nt: TGCGCCAGCAGCCAGTCCTTCAGGGGGTCGAGAGATACGCAGTATTTT
abundance: few; v_gene: TRBV18; d_gene: NA; j_gene: TRBJ1-2; len: 15; CDR3aa: CASSPSRGTLGGYTF; CDR3nt: TGTGCCAGCTCACCATCCAGGGGCACCCTGGGTGGCTACACCTTC
abundance: NA; v_gene: TRBV18; d_gene: NA; j_gene: TRBJ1-5; len: 14; CDR3aa: CASSPSGDAQPQHF; CDR3nt: TGTGCCAGCTCACCCTCGGGGGATGCTCAGCCCCAGCATTTT
abundance: NA; v_gene: TRBV27; d_gene: NA; j_gene: TRBJ1-4; len: 13; CDR3aa: CASTGTGYEKLFF; CDR3nt: TGTGCCAGCACGGGAACGGGGTATGAAAAACTGTTTTTT
abundance: few; v_gene: TRBV7-9; d_gene: TRBD2; j_gene: TRBJ2-3; len: 16; CDR3aa: CASSLALGGVTDTQYF; CDR3nt: TGTGCCAGCAGCTTAGCTCTTGGGGGGGTCACAGATACGCAGTATTTT
abundance: NA; v_gene: TRBV9; d_gene: TRBD1; j_gene: TRBJ1-1; len: 13; CDR3aa: CASSLRGQSEAFF; CDR3nt: TGTGCCAGCAGCCTTCGGGGACAGTCTGAAGCTTTCTTT
abundance: NA; v_gene: TRBV11-2; d_gene: NA; j_gene: TRBJ1-6; len: 15; CDR3aa: CASSSSTVKNSPLHF; CDR3nt: TGTGCCAGCAGCTCTTCGACAGTGAAGAATTCACCCCTCCACTTT
abundance: NA; v_gene: TRBV28; d_gene: NA; j_gene: TRBJ2-2; len: 12; CDR3aa: CASRTSPGELFF; CDR3nt: TGTGCCAGCAGAACTAGTCCCGGGGAGCTGTTTTTT
abundance: NA; v_gene: TRBV30; d_gene: TRBD2; j_gene: TRBJ2-1; len: 17; CDR3aa: CAWSVSLTGRAYNEQFF; CDR3nt: TGTGCCTGGAGTGTATCTCTGACCGGGAGGGCCTACAATGAGCAGTTCTTC
abundance: NA; v_gene: TRBV19; d_gene: TRBD1; j_gene: TRBJ1-4; len: 16; CDR3aa: CASSIFPGTATGKLFF; CDR3nt: TGTGCCAGTAGTATATTTCCCGGGACAGCGACGGGAAAACTGTTTTTT
abundance: NA; v_gene: TRBV28; d_gene: NA; j_gene: TRBJ2-1; len: 13; CDR3aa: CASSLRLYNEQFF; CDR3nt: TGTGCCAGCAGTCTACGATTGTACAATGAGCAGTTCTTC
abundance: NA; v_gene: TRBV5-1; d_gene: NA; j_gene: TRBJ2-3; len: 16; CDR3aa: CASSLIGRGITDTQYF; CDR3nt: TGCGCCAGCAGCTTGATAGGTAGGGGGATCACAGATACGCAGTATTTT
abundance: NA; v_gene: TRBV27; d_gene: TRBD1; j_gene: TRBJ2-2; len: 16; CDR3aa: CASSFQDRVYTGELFF; CDR3nt: TGTGCCAGCAGTTTCCAAGACAGGGTCTACACCGGGGAGCTGTTTTTT
abundance: NA; v_gene: TRBV16; d_gene: TRBD2; j_gene: TRBJ2-3; len: 15; CDR3aa: CASSQRAGVTDTQYF; CDR3nt: TGTGCCAGCAGCCAACGAGCGGGGGTCACAGATACGCAGTATTTT
abundance: NA; v_gene: TRBV28; d_gene: TRBD2; j_gene: TRBJ2-1; len: 15; CDR3aa: CASSVSSGGYNEQFF; CDR3nt: TGTGCCAGCAGTGTATCTAGCGGGGGTTACAATGAGCAGTTCTTC
abundance: NA; v_gene: TRBV11-2; d_gene: TRBD2; j_gene: TRBJ2-5; len: 15; CDR3aa: CASSLDGTRRETQYF; CDR3nt: TGTGCCAGCAGCTTAGATGGGACTAGGAGAGAGACCCAGTACTTC
abundance: NA; v_gene: TRBV7-9; d_gene: TRBD1; j_gene: TRBJ2-3; len: 15; CDR3aa: CASSLMGQGTDTQYF; CDR3nt: TGTGCCAGCAGTTTAATGGGACAGGGAACAGATACGCAGTATTTT
abundance: NA; v_gene: TRBV9; d_gene: NA; j_gene: TRBJ2-5; len: 15; CDR3aa: CASSVGLQGRETQYF; CDR3nt: TGTGCCAGCAGCGTAGGTCTACAGGGCCGGGAGACCCAGTACTTC